A single sample gave rise to the 25 T cell receptor beta chains below, sequenced in a study of T cells in Graves' hyperthyroidism and ophthalmopathy. The CDR3 regions of TCR beta were amplified from RNA transcripts. The primer set for the first-round RT-PCR of the TCR CDR3 was HTBI. TCRdb recomputed calls from the multiplex PCR reads with MiXCR, one row per CDR3 protein. Of hundreds of thousands of distinct CDR3 sequences listed, about 38% are singletons. Material for sequencing was blood. The receptors were gathered from a man younger than 35 with Graves' hyperthyroidism.

This rearrangement joins TRBV4-1 to TRBJ2-7; tentatively, D is TRBD1 (5 bases). Germline V CDR1 and CDR2: MGHRA, YSYEKL. The CDR3 contains 13 residues. With 2 bases removed from V and 5 bases from J, the gap between germline ends came to 10 bases. The CDR3 here is CASSQQGSDEQYF. CDR3 nucleotide sequence: TGCGCCAGCAGCCAACAGGGTTCCGACGAGCAGTACTTC.

This clonotype appeared many times. This chain joins TRBV2 and TRBJ1-6; D remains unclear. Trimming left V 8 bases short and J 5 bases short, with 16 bases between. Germline CDR1 SNHLY, CDR2 FYNNEI. The CDR3 runs to 15 residues. CDR3 sequence: CASARRTLDNSPLHF. The CDR3, as DNA: TGTGCCAGCGCTCGCCGGACCCTTGATAATTCACCCCTCCACTTT.

This chain connects TRBV20-1 to TRBJ2-5, with TRBD2 matching 13 bases. From germline, CDR1 is DFQATT and CDR2 SNEGSKA (reference sequence). J gave up 6 bases and V 5 bases, and 9 bases lay outside the gene matches. CDR3 size: 15 residues. CDR3 in DNA: TGCAGTGCTCGAAAGACTAGCGGGGGGCGAAAGACCCAGTACTTC. Translated: CSARKTSGGRKTQYF.

The chain uses TRBV2 and TRBJ1-1, with D possibly TRBD1 on 5 matching bases. Deletions cut 4 bases from V and 8 bases from J, with 11 bases between. Germline V gene sequence: CDR1 SNHLY, CDR2 FYNNEI. There are 12 residues in the CDR3. DNA of the CDR3: TGTGCCAGCAGTGGACAGCCCCTGGAAGCTTTCTTT. Translating gives CASSGQPLEAFF. The full variable domain, with the rest looked up from reference TRBV2 and TRBJ1-1, is EPEVTQTPSHQVTQMGQEVILRCVPISNHLYFYWYRQILGQKVEFLVSFYNNEISEKSEIFDDQFSVERPDGSNFTLKIRSTKLEDSAMYFCASSGQPLEAFFGQGTRLTVV.

On this clonotype: Being one base from a much bigger clone, this may be a read error. The chain joins TRBV10-2 to TRBJ1-5, with 7 bases that match TRBD1. The CDR3 is made up of 13 amino acids. Germline CDR1 WSHSY, CDR2 SAAADI. This CDR3 is CASGQDDNQPQHF. The CDR3 DNA sequence: TGTGCCAGCGGACAGGATGACAATCAGCCCCAGCATTTT.

The CDR3 region is CASSFRGRGLEDEKLFF. The CDR3 DNA sequence: TGTGCCAGCAGCTTTCGTGGAAGGGGGCTGGAGGATGAAAAACTGTTTTTT. The chain joins TRBV11-3 to TRBJ1-4, with 7 bases fitting TRBD1. Germline values: CDR1 SGHNT, CDR2 YENEEA. The V gene end was trimmed by 3 bases and the J gene end by 6 bases; junction bases not matched to a gene: 13. The CDR3 loop spans 17 amino acids.

The rearrangement uses TRBV4-1 and TRBJ1-1; D uncertain. The V end lost 3 bases, the J end lost 4 bases, and 9 bases lay between the germline ends. The CDR3 consists of 13 residues. Looked up from germline, CDR1 is MGHRA and CDR2 is YSYEKL. The chain's CDR3 is CASSQESTTEAFF. In nucleotides, the CDR3 is TGCGCCAGCAGCCAGGAAAGTACCACTGAAGCTTTCTTT.

Regarding this clonotype: A read error may account for a junction end that differs from germline. The chain combines TRBV5-1 with TRBJ1-1; possibly TRBD1 for D (6 bases). This CDR3 has 14 amino acids. CDR1 and CDR2 (germline): SGHRS, YFSETQ. The CDR3 coding sequence is TGCGCCAGCAGCTTGGGCCTTGGGGACACTGAAGCTTCCTTT. Amino acid sequence: CASSLGLGDTEASF.

This clonotype has a count of ten or more. The J gene is TRBJ1-5, the V gene TRBV19; unclear D gene. V gave up 1 base and J gave up 6 bases, with 13 bases separating them. Germline lookup yields CDR1 LNHDA and CDR2 SQIVND (reference sequence). This CDR3 comprises 15 residues. The CDR3 loop reads CASSIGAWSGQPQHF. CDR3 nucleotides: TGTGCCAGTAGTATAGGCGCGTGGTCTGGTCAGCCCCAGCATTTT.

The genes are TRBV6-6 and TRBJ1-2; possible D gene TRBD1, 6 bases. CDR1 MNHNY and CDR2 SVGAGI come from the germline V gene (reference sequence). V lost 5 bases and J lost 8, with 21 bases in between. This CDR3 region has 15 residues. The CDR3 DNA reads TGTGCCAGCAGTCCGACGTCGACAGGATCGGTCGGCTACACCTTC. Its translation is CASSPTSTGSVGYTF.

A few counts support this clonotype. The chain links TRBV19 to TRBJ1-4; TRBD1 matches at 8 bases. J was trimmed by 0 bases and V by 5 bases; bases with no gene match: 8. Germline CDR1 and CDR2: LNHDA and SQIVND (reference sequence). This CDR3 has 17 residues. CDR3 region: CASSARQGTSTNEKLFF. In DNA form, the CDR3 reads TGTGCCAGTAGTGCCCGACAGGGGACCTCAACTAATGAAAAACTGTTTTTT.

The V and J genes are TRBV6-5 and TRBJ1-5, with D possibly being TRBD1 (6 bases). The V end lost 6 bases, the J end lost 4 bases, and 10 bases lay between the germline ends. CDR1 and CDR2 from the germline V gene are MNHEY and SVGAGI. This CDR3 is built from 13 residues. CDR3: CASRLQGNQPQHF. CDR3 bases: TGTGCCAGCAGATTGCAGGGGAATCAGCCCCAGCATTTT.

This clonotype has just a few counts. The V call is TRBV5-5, the J call TRBJ1-1; the D is unclear. Germline CDR1 is SGHKS and CDR2 is YYEKEE (reference sequence). V lost 7 bases to trimming and J lost 1 base, with 14 bases between them. There are 14 residues in the CDR3. Here the CDR3 DNA reads TGTGCCAGCGGAGGGCGGGTGTCGAACACTGAAGCTTTCTTT. Its translation: CASGGRVSNTEAFF.

This clonotype has ten or more counts. The chain combines TRBV11-2 with TRBJ2-7; TRBD1 matches 11 bases. The ends lost 6 bases at V and 4 bases at J; junction bases unmatched: 5. The V gene's germline CDR1 is SGHAT and CDR2 FQNNGV. The CDR3 sequence is 14 residues long. The CDR3 nucleotides read TGTGCCAGCAGAGGACAGGGGGCTTCATACGAGCAGTACTTC. This gives the protein CASRGQGASYEQYF.

This clonotype showed up just a few times. V and J are TRBV2 and TRBJ1-4, with D perhaps matching TRBD1 (5 bases). V lost 5 bases to trimming and J lost 8 bases, with 15 bases between them. The germline CDR1 and CDR2 sequences are SNHLY and FYNNEI. The CDR3 loop spans 14 amino acids. The CDR3 DNA reads as TGTGCCAGCAGTTCCCGGGGCGGCGGGGAAAAACTGTTTTTT. Protein sequence: CASSSRGGGEKLFF.

In this sample, this clonotype turned up once. The CDR3 nucleotides read TGTGCCAGCAGCGTACTCCCGGACAGGGGGCGTTTTACCCGCGATTCACCCCTCCACTTT. Translating it yields CASSVLPDRGRFTRDSPLHF. This sequence joins TRBV9 and TRBJ1-6; 11 nucleotides agree with TRBD1. This CDR3 has 20 residues. The germline V gene has CDR1 SGDLS and CDR2 YYNGEE. V lost 1 base to trimming and J lost 8 bases; unmatched junction nucleotides: 17.

This clonotype was detected only a few times. The chain carries TRBV5-4 and TRBJ2-6; perhaps TRBD2 as D (5 bases). Germline lookup yields CDR1 SGHNT and CDR2 YYREEE (reference sequence). The CDR3 loop spans 16 amino acids. V was trimmed by 4 bases and J by 2 bases, leaving 13 bases between them. CDR3 nucleotides: TGTGCCAGCAGCCCGGAGGTGGCCCCTGGGGCCAACGTCCTGACTTTC. Its translation: CASSPEVAPGANVLTF.

This clonotype was seen many times. This chain connects TRBV7-2 to TRBJ1-4; D gene uncertain. Trimming cost V 7 bases and J 4 bases, with 10 bases left between them. Germline V lookup: CDR1 SGHTA, CDR2 FQGNSA. This CDR3 is 13 amino acids long. CDR3 region: CASTLGGNEKLFF. The CDR3 DNA is TGTGCCAGCACCTTGGGCGGTAATGAAAAACTGTTTTTT.

The J gene is TRBJ1-5, the V gene TRBV10-3, with D unclear. This CDR3 has 15 amino acids. The V gene's germline CDR1 is ENHRY and CDR2 SYGVKD. V shed 10 bases and J shed 0 bases, with 16 bases lying between them. CDR3 in DNA: TGTGCCAGCACTCCTCGGCTGTTTAGCAATCAGCCCCAGCATTTT. Its translation is CASTPRLFSNQPQHF.

The chain carries TRBV14 and TRBJ1-1, with D possibly being TRBD1 (5 bases). The CDR3 has 14 residues. Per germline, CDR1 SGHDN and CDR2 FVKESK. Trimming shortened V by 1 base and J by 6 bases, and 12 bases separated the two germline ends. The CDR3 reads CASSQAGTLAEAFF. In nucleotides, the CDR3 is TGTGCCAGCAGCCAAGCCGGGACTCTCGCTGAAGCTTTCTTT.

The rearrangement uses TRBV19 and TRBJ2-2, with 9 bases aligning to TRBD1. The CDR3 runs 15 residues. The J segment lost 5 bases and the V segment lost 3 bases, leaving 4 bases of the junction unmatched. Per germline, CDR1 LNHDA and CDR2 SQIVND (reference sequence). CDR3 nucleotides: TGTGCCAGTAGTATGACAGGGGGAAATACCGGGGAGCTGTTTTTT. This gives the protein CASSMTGGNTGELFF.

The chain combines TRBV2 with TRBJ1-2, with D perhaps TRBD1 (5 bases). V lost 1 base, J lost 6 bases, and 12 bases lay in between. CDR1 SNHLY and CDR2 FYNNEI come from the germline V gene. The CDR3 has 14 residues. This chain's CDR3 is CASSEGAGTHGYTF. CDR3 coding DNA: TGTGCCAGCAGTGAAGGGGCAGGGACCCATGGCTACACCTTC.

This clonotype was found a few times. The junction departs from the called germline gene at one end, perhaps through a read error. V is TRBV7-2 and J is TRBJ2-5; TRBD2 matches 14 bases. Germline V CDR1 and CDR2: SGHTA, FQGNSA. The CDR3 covers 19 residues. The CDR3 protein is CASSQDQETSGGAQETQYF. CDR3 in DNA: TGCGCCAGCAGCCAAGATCAGGAGACTAGCGGGGGGGCACAAGAGACCCAGTACTTC.

This clonotype has a handful of counts. This sequence joins TRBV5-6 and TRBJ2-7; D uncertain. CDR3 size: 15 residues. The germline V gene encodes CDR1 SGHDT and CDR2 YYEEEE. The V and J ends lost 0 bases and 1 base respectively, with 11 bases between them. The CDR3 sequence is CASSLEYRASYEQYF. CDR3 coding DNA: TGTGCCAGCAGCTTGGAATACCGCGCGTCCTACGAGCAGTACTTC. The full variable domain, completed using reference TRBV5-6 and TRBJ2-7, is DAGVTQSPTHLIKTRGQQVTLRCSPKSGHDTVSWYQQALGQGPQFIFQYYEEEERQRGNFPDRFSGHQFPNYSSELNVNALLLGDSALYLCASSLEYRASYEQYFGPGTRLTVT.

The V and J genes are TRBV6-5 and TRBJ1-2; D call uncertain. Germline CDR1 MNHEY, CDR2 SVGAGI. With 7 bases removed from V and 0 bases from J, the gap between germline ends came to 12 bases. The CDR3 extends over 14 amino acids. The CDR3 coding sequence is TGTGCCAGCATGGCAGGAATTACTAACTATGGCTACACCTTC. Protein product: CASMAGITNYGYTF.